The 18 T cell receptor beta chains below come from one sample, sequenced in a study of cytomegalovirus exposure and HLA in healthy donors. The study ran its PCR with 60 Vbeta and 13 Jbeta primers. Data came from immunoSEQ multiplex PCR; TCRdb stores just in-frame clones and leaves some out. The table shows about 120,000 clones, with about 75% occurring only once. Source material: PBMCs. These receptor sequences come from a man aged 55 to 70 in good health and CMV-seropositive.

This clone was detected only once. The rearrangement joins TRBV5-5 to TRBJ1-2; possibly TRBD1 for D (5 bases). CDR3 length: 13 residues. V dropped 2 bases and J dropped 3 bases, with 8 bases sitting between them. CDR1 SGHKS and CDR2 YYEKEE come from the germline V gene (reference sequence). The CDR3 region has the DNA TGTGCCAGCAGCTTCACGGGGGACTATGGCTACACCTTC. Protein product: CASSFTGDYGYTF.

In DNA form, the CDR3 reads TGTGCCAGCAGTTACCGGGGGTACGGCTATGGCTACACCTTC. It translates to CASSYRGYGYGYTF. The genes are TRBV6-5 and TRBJ1-2, with D possibly TRBD1 on 5 matching bases. The germline V and J ends were trimmed by 2 bases and 4 bases, with 11 bases remaining between them. The CDR3 is made up of 14 amino acids. In germline, CDR1 is MNHEY, CDR2 SVGAGI.

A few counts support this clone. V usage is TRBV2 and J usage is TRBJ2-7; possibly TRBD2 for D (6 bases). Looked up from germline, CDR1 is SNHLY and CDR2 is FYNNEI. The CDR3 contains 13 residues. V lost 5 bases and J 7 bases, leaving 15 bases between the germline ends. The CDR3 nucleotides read TGTGCCAGCAGTAAGCGGCCGGCGGGAGAGCAGTACTTC. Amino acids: CASSKRPAGEQYF.

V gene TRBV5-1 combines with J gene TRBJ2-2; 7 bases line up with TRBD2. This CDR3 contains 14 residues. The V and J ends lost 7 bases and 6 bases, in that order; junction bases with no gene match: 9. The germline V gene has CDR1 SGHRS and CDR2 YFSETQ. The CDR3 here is CASLGGDTAGELFF. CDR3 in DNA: TGCGCCAGCCTGGGAGGGGATACGGCCGGGGAGCTGTTTTTT.

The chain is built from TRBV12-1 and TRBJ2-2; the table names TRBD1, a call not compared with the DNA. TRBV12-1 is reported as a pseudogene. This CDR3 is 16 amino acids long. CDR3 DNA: TGTGCCAGCACCCTTCGGGCAGGGTGGAACACCGGGGAGCTGTTTTTT. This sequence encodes CASTLRAGWNTGELFF.

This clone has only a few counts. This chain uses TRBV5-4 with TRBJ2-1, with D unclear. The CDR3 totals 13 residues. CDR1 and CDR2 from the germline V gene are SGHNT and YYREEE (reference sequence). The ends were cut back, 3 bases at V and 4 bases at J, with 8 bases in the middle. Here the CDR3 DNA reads TGTGCCAGCAGCTCCTACTCATACAATGAGCAGTTCTTC. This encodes CASSSYSYNEQFF.

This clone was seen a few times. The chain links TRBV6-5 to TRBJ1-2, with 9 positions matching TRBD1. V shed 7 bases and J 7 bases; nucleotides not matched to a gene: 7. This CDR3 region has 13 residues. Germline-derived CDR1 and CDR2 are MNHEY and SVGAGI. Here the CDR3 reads CASNRDRATGYTF. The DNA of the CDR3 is TGTGCCAGCAACCGGGACAGGGCCACTGGCTACACCTTC.

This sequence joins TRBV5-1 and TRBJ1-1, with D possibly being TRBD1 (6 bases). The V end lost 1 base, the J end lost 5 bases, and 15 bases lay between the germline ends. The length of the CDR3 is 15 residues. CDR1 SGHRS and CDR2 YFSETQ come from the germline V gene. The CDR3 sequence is CASSLTGFKGTEAFF. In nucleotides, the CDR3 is TGCGCCAGCAGCTTGACAGGGTTCAAGGGTACTGAAGCTTTCTTT.

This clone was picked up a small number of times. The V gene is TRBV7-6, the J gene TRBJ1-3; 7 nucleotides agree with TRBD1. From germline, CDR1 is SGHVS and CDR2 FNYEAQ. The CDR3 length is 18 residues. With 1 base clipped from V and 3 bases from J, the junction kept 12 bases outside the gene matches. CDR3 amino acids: CASSLVNPRQGYGNTIYF. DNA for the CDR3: TGTGCCAGCAGCTTAGTTAATCCGAGACAGGGTTATGGAAACACCATATATTTT. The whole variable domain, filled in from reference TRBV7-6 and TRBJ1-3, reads GAGVSQSPRYKVTKRGQDVALRCDPISGHVSLYWYRQALGQGPEFLTYFNYEAQQDKSGLPNDRFSAERPEGSISTLTIQRTEQRDSAMYRCASSLVNPRQGYGNTIYFGEGSWLTVV.

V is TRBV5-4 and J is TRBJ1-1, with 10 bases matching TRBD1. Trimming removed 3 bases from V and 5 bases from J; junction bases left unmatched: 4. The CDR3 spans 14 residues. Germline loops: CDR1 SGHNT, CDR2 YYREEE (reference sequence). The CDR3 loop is CASSSRQGATEAFF. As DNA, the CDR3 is TGTGCCAGCAGCTCTCGACAGGGGGCGACTGAAGCTTTCTTT.

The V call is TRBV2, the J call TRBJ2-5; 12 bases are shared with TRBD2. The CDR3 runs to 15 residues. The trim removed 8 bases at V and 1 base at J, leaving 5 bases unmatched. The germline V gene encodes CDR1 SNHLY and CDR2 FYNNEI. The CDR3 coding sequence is TGTGCCAGCGGAAGACTAGCGGGGGCCCAAGAGACCCAGTACTTC. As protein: CASGRLAGAQETQYF.

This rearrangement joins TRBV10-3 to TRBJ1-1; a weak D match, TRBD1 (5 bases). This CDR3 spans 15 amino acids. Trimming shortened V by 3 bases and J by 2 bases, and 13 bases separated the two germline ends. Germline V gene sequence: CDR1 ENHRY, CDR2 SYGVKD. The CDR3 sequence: CAISEVGRGNTEAFF. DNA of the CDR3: TGTGCCATCAGTGAAGTGGGGCGTGGAAACACTGAAGCTTTCTTT.

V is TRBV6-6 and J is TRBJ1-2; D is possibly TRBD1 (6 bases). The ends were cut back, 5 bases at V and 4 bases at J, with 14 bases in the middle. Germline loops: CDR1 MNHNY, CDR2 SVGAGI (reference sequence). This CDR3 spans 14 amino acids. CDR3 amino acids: CASSVGEGGYGYTF. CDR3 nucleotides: TGTGCCAGCAGTGTCGGGGAGGGGGGCTATGGCTACACCTTC.

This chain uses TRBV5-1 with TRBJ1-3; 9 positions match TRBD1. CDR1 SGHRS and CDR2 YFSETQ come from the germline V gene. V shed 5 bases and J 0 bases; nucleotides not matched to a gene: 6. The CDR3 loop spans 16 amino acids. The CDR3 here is CASRPTGGSSGNTIYF. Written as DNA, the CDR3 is TGCGCCAGCAGACCCACAGGGGGCTCCTCTGGAAACACCATATATTTT.

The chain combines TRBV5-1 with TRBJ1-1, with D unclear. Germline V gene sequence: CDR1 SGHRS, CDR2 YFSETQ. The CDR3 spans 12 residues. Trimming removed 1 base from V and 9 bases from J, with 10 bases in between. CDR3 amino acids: CASSLSEEKAFF. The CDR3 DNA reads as TGCGCCAGCAGCTTGAGCGAGGAGAAAGCTTTCTTT.

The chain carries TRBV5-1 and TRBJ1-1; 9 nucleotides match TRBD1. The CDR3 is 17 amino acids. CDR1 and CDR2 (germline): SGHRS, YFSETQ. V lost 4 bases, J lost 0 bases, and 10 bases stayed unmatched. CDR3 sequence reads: CASSGNRGRLMNTEAFF. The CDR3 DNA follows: TGCGCCAGCAGCGGGAACAGGGGGCGCCTGATGAACACTGAAGCTTTCTTT.

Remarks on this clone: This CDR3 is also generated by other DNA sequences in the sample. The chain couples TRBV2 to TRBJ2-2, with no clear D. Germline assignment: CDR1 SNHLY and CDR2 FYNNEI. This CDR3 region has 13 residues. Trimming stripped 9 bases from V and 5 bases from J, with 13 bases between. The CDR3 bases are TGTGCCAGTAGTCAGACACGTACCGGGGAGCTGTTTTTT. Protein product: CASSQTRTGELFF.

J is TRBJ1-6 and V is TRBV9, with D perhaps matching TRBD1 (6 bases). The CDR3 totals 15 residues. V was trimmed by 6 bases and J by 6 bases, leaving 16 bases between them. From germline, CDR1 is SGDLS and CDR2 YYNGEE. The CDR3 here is CASKARQDLNSPLHF. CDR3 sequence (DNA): TGTGCCAGCAAGGCGAGACAGGACCTTAATTCACCCCTCCACTTT.